The rows below give T cell receptor beta chains drawn from one sample of a study of blood T cell repertoires in COVID-19. Data came from immunoSEQ multiplex PCR; TCRdb stores just in-frame clones and leaves some out. The sample carries some 170,000 clones, roughly 88% recorded once. The sequenced material came from peripheral blood. Receptors were obtained from a middle-aged woman with COVID-19, enrolled during active disease. The CDR3 runs from the conserved cysteine through the conserved F or W. D genes are given only for firm matches. Some rows have no size entry. The others give once, few or many, or a class for an expanded clone.

D gene	V gene	clone size	J gene	CDR3 protein	CDR3 DNA
NA	TRBV5-1	NA	TRBJ1-1	CASSWGTGETEAFF	TGCGCCAGCAGCTGGGGGACGGGGGAGACTGAAGCTTTCTTT
NA	TRBV10-1	NA	TRBJ1-1	CASSEGSGTEAFF	TGCGCCAGCAGTGAGGGTTCGGGCACTGAAGCTTTCTTT
NA	TRBV27	NA	TRBJ2-5	CASSLLILGAPYQETQYF	TGTGCCAGCAGTTTATTGATTTTAGGGGCCCCGTACCAAGAGACCCAGTACTTC
NA	TRBV7-5	NA	TRBJ2-3	CVRSMNPPGQGRGPDTQYF	TGTGTCAGAAGCATGAATCCACCGGGACAGGGGAGAGGGCCAGATACGCAGTATTTT
TRBD1	TRBV28	NA	TRBJ2-7	CASSPDRGRSYEQYF	TGTGCCAGCAGTCCGGACAGGGGACGTTCCTACGAGCAGTACTTC
NA	TRBV7-3	NA	TRBJ2-3	CASSLTVGAGIDTQYF	TGTGCCAGCAGCTTAACGGTTGGGGCAGGGATAGATACGCAGTATTTT
NA	TRBV29-1	few	TRBJ1-2	CSVEPPGHRIFYTF	TGCAGCGTCGAACCGCCGGGACACAGAATTTTCTACACCTTC
TRBD1	TRBV6-6	NA	TRBJ1-1	CASMGTGSMNTEAFF	TGTGCCAGCATGGGGACAGGGTCAATGAACACTGAAGCTTTCTTT
TRBD1	TRBV5-1	NA	TRBJ1-5	CASSLDWTGNQPQHF	TGCGCCAGCAGCTTGGATTGGACAGGAAATCAGCCCCAGCATTTT
NA	TRBV7-9	NA	TRBJ1-5	CASSSGGNGNQPQHF	TGTGCCAGCAGCTCCGGGGGGAACGGCAATCAGCCCCAGCATTTT
NA	TRBV11-2	NA	TRBJ1-1	CASSFTEAFF	TGTGCCAGCAGTTTTACAGAAGCTTTCTTT
TRBD1	TRBV27	medium-sized	TRBJ1-6	CASSYDGTGNNSPLHF	TGTGCCAGCAGTTATGACGGGACAGGGAATAATTCACCCCTCCACTTT
NA	TRBV27	NA	TRBJ2-7	CASSLEAGSSYEQYF	TGTGCCAGCAGTTTAGAGGCGGGAAGCTCCTACGAGCAGTACTTC
NA	TRBV6-5	NA	TRBJ1-4	CATAPRQNEKLFF	TGTGCCACCGCACCGAGACAGAATGAAAAACTGTTTTTT
NA	TRBV7-3	NA	TRBJ1-2	CASSLNPRNYGYTF	TGTGCCAGCAGCTTAAACCCCAGGAACTATGGCTACACCTTC
TRBD2	TRBV5-1	NA	TRBJ2-1	CASSPLSRGGDEQFF	TGCGCCAGCAGCCCTCTCTCGCGGGGGGGCGATGAGCAGTTCTTC
TRBD2	TRBV9	NA	TRBJ2-1	CASSVLGSGRYSNEQFF	TGTGCCAGCAGCGTATTGGGTAGCGGGAGGTATTCGAATGAGCAGTTCTTC
NA	TRBV7-2	NA	TRBJ1-2	CASSLARAEYGYTF	TGTGCCAGCAGCTTGGCCAGGGCCGAGTATGGCTACACCTTC
NA	TRBV28	NA	TRBJ1-1	CASSATVHKAFF	TGTGCCAGCAGTGCTACAGTGCATAAAGCTTTCTTT
TRBD1	TRBV10-3	NA	TRBJ2-5	CAISVTGDRQETQYF	TGTGCCATCAGTGTAACAGGGGACCGCCAAGAGACCCAGTACTTC
TRBD1	TRBV6-4	NA	TRBJ1-6	CASSDRTGEGNSPLHF	TGTGCCAGCAGTGACCGAACAGGGGAAGGGAATTCACCCCTCCACTTT
NA	TRBV7-9	NA	TRBJ2-2	CASSTRGNTGELFF	TGTGCCAGCAGCACCAGGGGGAACACCGGGGAGCTGTTTTTT
TRBD1	TRBV2	NA	TRBJ1-2	CASRPPTGHGYTF	TGTGCTAGTCGGCCTCCGACAGGGCATGGCTACACCTTC